The 18 T cell receptor beta chains below all came from one sample that was sequenced in a study of T cell clonality in common variable immunodeficiency. Clones were read by immunoSEQ multiplex PCR, and TCRdb kept only the in-frame ones, dropping some. The sample lists around 60,000 clones, none appearing once, the ten largest making up around 1.7%. Input material: peripheral blood mononuclear cells. These receptors were taken from a person aged 18 to 75 in good health.

This clone was recorded at least ten times. The read gets to within 3 residues of the CDR3 end, and the germline J gene fills in the rest. This chain connects TRBV11-3 to TRBJ2-1; maybe TRBD2 (5 bases). Germline assignment: CDR1 SGHNT and CDR2 YENEEA. V was trimmed by 5 bases and J by 0 bases, leaving 11 bases between them. The CDR3 spans 15 residues. The CDR3 here is CASSQEASSYNEQFF. The DNA read from the CDR3 is TGTGCCAGCAGCCAGGAGGCGAGCTCCTACAATGAG. Based on the CDR3 plus reference TRBV11-3 and TRBJ2-1, the full variable domain is EAGVVQSPRYKIIEKKQPVAFWCNPISGHNTLYWYLQNLGQGPELLIRYENEEAVDDSQLPKDRFSAERLKGVDSTLKIQPAELGDSAVYLCASSQEASSYNEQFFGPGTRLTVL.

This clone was observed many times. Read data end 3 residues before the CDR3 end; the end is taken from the germline J gene. The V and J genes are TRBV29-1 and TRBJ2-5, with 8 positions matching TRBD1. Trimming at V came to 8 bases and at J to 4 bases, leaving 6 bases not matched to a gene. Germline V lookup: CDR1 SQVTM, CDR2 ANQGSEA. The CDR3 has 12 residues. Partial CDR3 DNA: TGCAGCACCCGACAGGGGTTAGAGACC. Encoded protein: CSTRQGLET. The CDR3 in full is CSTRQGLETQYF.

This clone has a count of ten or more. The sequenced fragment ends 3 residues before the CDR3 boundary, so the rest is inferred from the germline J gene. V usage is TRBV7-9 and J usage is TRBJ1-4; weak D call: TRBD1 (5 bases). V gave up 1 base and J gave up 6 bases, with 12 bases separating them. This CDR3 has 15 residues. CDR1 and CDR2 from the germline V gene are SEHNR and FQNEAQ (reference sequence). The CDR3: CASSLGGVRDEKLFF. Incomplete CDR3 DNA: TGTGCCAGCAGCTTAGGAGGGGTCCGCGATGAAAAA.

This clone has at least ten counts. The read is 3 residues too short to cover the CDR3 end, so that end is filled in from the germline J gene. The V call is TRBV7-3, the J call TRBJ2-6; no reliable D call. CDR1 is SGHTA and CDR2 is FQGTGA in the germline V gene. The CDR3 sequence is 14 residues long. Trimming left V 2 bases short and J 4 bases short, with 6 bases between. The sequenced CDR3 bases are TGTGCCAGCAGCTTAGGCACAGGGGCCAACGTC. Its protein product is CASSLGTGANV. The whole CDR3 protein is CASSLGTGANVLTF.

This clone has more than one count but fewer than ten. The read terminates 3 residues before the CDR3 end, so the remaining end is supplied by the germline J gene. The chain combines TRBV19 with TRBJ2-4; a weak D match, TRBD2 (5 bases). Germline CDR1 is LNHDA and CDR2 is SQIVND (reference sequence). The CDR3 sequence is 12 residues long. The CDR3 DNA, read in part, is TGTGCCAGTAGCCCTCTCTCGGGGTTT. Translated, it gives CASSPLSGF. The entire CDR3 reads CASSPLSGFQYF.

This clone was seen ten or more times. The read finishes 3 residues shy of the CDR3 end, and the germline J gene is used to complete it. This rearrangement joins TRBV5-6 to TRBJ2-7; D gene uncertain. Trimming cost V 4 bases and J 4 bases, with 9 bases left between them. This CDR3 comprises 12 residues. Germline CDR1 reads SGHDT; CDR2 reads YYEEEE. This chain's CDR3 is CASSPETYEQYF. CDR3 bases read: TGTGCCAGCAGCCCTGAAACTTACGAG.

This clone was counted ten times or more. The DNA ends 3 residues before the CDR3 does, and the rest of the CDR3 is filled in from the germline J gene. This rearrangement joins TRBV20-1 to TRBJ2-5; 11 bases line up with TRBD2. CDR1 is DFQATT, CDR2 SNEGSKA, per germline (reference sequence). This CDR3 comprises 14 residues. The V gene end was trimmed by 5 bases and the J gene end by 4 bases; junction bases not matched to a gene: 6. This chain's CDR3 is CSAVAGGPGETQYF. CDR3 bases read: TGCAGTGCTGTAGCGGGAGGGCCTGGAGAGACC.

Ten or more counts support this clone. The read finishes 3 residues shy of the CDR3 end, and the germline J gene is used to complete it. V and J are TRBV19 and TRBJ2-1; 7 bases map to TRBD2. The junction had 7 bases not matched to a gene; V was cut back by 3 bases and J by 2 bases. The CDR3 has 16 residues. Germline V gene lookup returns CDR1 LNHDA and CDR2 SQIVND (reference sequence). CDR3 DNA, as far as it was read: TGTGCCAGTAGTATCGACGGGGGGTTGGCCTACAATGAG. It encodes CASSIDGGLAYNE. The entire CDR3 reads CASSIDGGLAYNEQFF.

Many counts were recorded for this clone. The read halts 3 residues ahead of the CDR3 end, with the missing end drawn from the germline J gene. The rearrangement joins TRBV11-2 to TRBJ2-7; the D gene is possibly TRBD2 (5 bases). There are 12 residues in the CDR3. From germline, CDR1 is SGHAT and CDR2 FQNNGV. V lost 4 bases and J 2 bases, leaving 6 bases between the germline ends. The DNA read from the CDR3 is TGTGCCAGCAGCTCTAGCCCCTACGAG. Protein sequence: CASSSSPYE. The full CDR3 sequence reads CASSSSPYEQYF.

This clone was recorded at least ten times. The read ends 3 residues shy of where the CDR3 ends; the end is completed using the germline J gene. The chain employs TRBV6-1 and TRBJ2-1; possibly TRBD2 for D (5 bases). V lost 3 bases to trimming and J lost 3 bases, with 12 bases between them. Germline assignment: CDR1 MNHNS and CDR2 SASEGT. The CDR3 runs to 15 residues. The part of the CDR3 DNA that was read is TGTGCCAGCAGTGAGGGGTTCGGGGACTACAATGAG. Translating gives CASSEGFGDYNE. The full CDR3 protein is CASSEGFGDYNEQFF.

This clone occurred many times. The sequence runs out 3 residues before the end of the CDR3; the remainder is reconstructed from the germline J gene. The chain combines TRBV5-1 with TRBJ1-2; D is possibly TRBD1 (6 bases). This CDR3 comprises 13 residues. Germline assignment: CDR1 SGHRS and CDR2 YFSETQ. The CDR3 region is CASSYDRSAGYTF. CDR3 DNA, as far as it was read: TGCGCCAGCAGCTATGACAGGTCGGCGGGC.

This clone was seen at least ten times. The read terminates 3 residues ahead of where the CDR3 ends, so the germline J gene completes it. This chain uses TRBV4-1 with TRBJ2-3; TRBD2 matches 14 bases. Germline V lookup: CDR1 MGHRA, CDR2 YSYEKL. The CDR3 is made up of 17 amino acids. V shed 4 bases, J shed 6 bases, and the junction held 9 bases outside the gene matches. The DNA read from the CDR3 is TGCGCCAGCAGCCGCCCTCCGGGGACTAGCGGGGGTGATACG. This encodes CASSRPPGTSGGDT. From start to end, the CDR3 is CASSRPPGTSGGDTQYF.

This clone has a count of ten or more. The sequence runs out 3 residues before the end of the CDR3; the remainder is reconstructed from the germline J gene. This chain uses TRBV6-1 with TRBJ1-3; D uncertain. The CDR3 runs 16 residues. Germline V gene data show CDR1 as MNHNS and CDR2 as SASEGT. Trimming shortened V by 4 bases and J by 0 bases, and 13 bases separated the two germline ends. The CDR3 loop reads CASSARTRLSGNTIYF. The sequenced CDR3 bases are TGTGCCAGCAGTGCCCGCACTCGTCTCTCTGGAAACACC.

Many counts were recorded for this clone. The CDR3 end falls 3 residues outside the read, so it is completed with the germline J gene. This chain links TRBV29-1 with TRBJ2-3; 7 nucleotides agree with TRBD2. From germline, CDR1 is SQVTM and CDR2 ANQGSEA. The J segment lost 6 bases and the V segment lost 6 bases, leaving 12 bases of the junction unmatched. CDR3 length: 14 amino acids. CDR3 DNA (partial): TGCAGCGTGAGGAGGGCAAGCGGGAAGGATACG. It yields the protein CSVRRASGKDT. The whole CDR3 is CSVRRASGKDTQYF.

In its sample, this clone was seen many times. The read ends 3 residues early relative to the CDR3; the germline J gene fills the gap. The V call is TRBV20-1, the J call TRBJ1-2; 9 bases align to TRBD1. Unmatched junction bases numbered 7, after V lost 1 base and J lost 4 bases. CDR1 is DFQATT and CDR2 is SNEGSKA in the germline V gene (reference sequence). The CDR3 consists of 15 residues. CDR3 DNA (partial): TGCAGTGCTAGAGTCCGGGACAGGGCTGGCTATGGC. This translates into CSARVRDRAGYG. The full-length CDR3 reads as CSARVRDRAGYGYTF.

This clone was seen many times. The DNA ends 3 residues before the CDR3 does, and the rest of the CDR3 is filled in from the germline J gene. The chain carries TRBV7-9 and TRBJ1-5; TRBD1 matches 8 bases. Germline CDR1 reads SEHNR; CDR2 reads FQNEAQ (reference sequence). This CDR3 is 15 amino acids long. With 4 bases clipped from V and 7 bases from J, the junction kept 9 bases outside the gene matches. The CDR3 loop reads CASSSGQGSIQPQHF. The part of the CDR3 DNA that was read is TGTGCCAGCAGCTCAGGACAGGGCAGTATCCAGCCC.

Many counts were recorded for this clone. The read halts 3 residues ahead of the CDR3 end, with the missing end drawn from the germline J gene. The J gene is TRBJ2-1, the V gene TRBV7-9; the D gene is possibly TRBD1 (6 bases). The CDR3 has 15 residues. V gave up 3 bases and J gave up 4 bases, with 13 bases separating them. Germline V gene sequence: CDR1 SEHNR, CDR2 FQNEAQ (reference sequence). The part of the CDR3 DNA that was read is TGTGCCAGCAGCTTTCTCAGGGGTACTTACAATGAG. Translated: CASSFLRGTYNE. The entire CDR3 reads CASSFLRGTYNEQFF.

This clone was found many times. The CDR3 extends 3 residues past the end of the read, so its final part is completed from the germline J gene. V and J are TRBV19 and TRBJ1-5, with TRBD1 matching over 7 bases. The CDR3 is 13 amino acids. The junction had 4 bases not matched to a gene; V was cut back by 5 bases and J by 6 bases. CDR1 is LNHDA and CDR2 is SQIVND in the germline V gene (reference sequence). The DNA read from the CDR3 is TGTGCCAGTAGTTTAACAGGGGCTCAGCCC. It translates to CASSLTGAQP. The entire CDR3 protein is CASSLTGAQPQHF.